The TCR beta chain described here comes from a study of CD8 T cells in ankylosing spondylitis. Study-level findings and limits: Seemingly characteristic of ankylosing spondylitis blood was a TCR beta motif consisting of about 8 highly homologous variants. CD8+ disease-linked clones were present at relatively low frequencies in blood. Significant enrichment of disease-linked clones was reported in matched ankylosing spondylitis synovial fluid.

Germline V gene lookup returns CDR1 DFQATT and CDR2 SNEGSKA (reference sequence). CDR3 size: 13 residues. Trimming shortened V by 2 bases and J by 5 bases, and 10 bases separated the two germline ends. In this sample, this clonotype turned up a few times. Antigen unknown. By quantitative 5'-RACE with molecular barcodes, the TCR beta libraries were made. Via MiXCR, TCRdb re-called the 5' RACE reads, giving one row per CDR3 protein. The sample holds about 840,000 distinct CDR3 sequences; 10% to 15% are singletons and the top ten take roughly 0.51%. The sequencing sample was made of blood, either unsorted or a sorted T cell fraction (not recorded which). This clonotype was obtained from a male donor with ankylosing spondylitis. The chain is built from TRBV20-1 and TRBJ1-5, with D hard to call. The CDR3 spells CSARQDQDQPQHF. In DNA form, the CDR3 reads TGCAGTGCTAGACAGGACCAAGATCAGCCCCAGCATTTT.